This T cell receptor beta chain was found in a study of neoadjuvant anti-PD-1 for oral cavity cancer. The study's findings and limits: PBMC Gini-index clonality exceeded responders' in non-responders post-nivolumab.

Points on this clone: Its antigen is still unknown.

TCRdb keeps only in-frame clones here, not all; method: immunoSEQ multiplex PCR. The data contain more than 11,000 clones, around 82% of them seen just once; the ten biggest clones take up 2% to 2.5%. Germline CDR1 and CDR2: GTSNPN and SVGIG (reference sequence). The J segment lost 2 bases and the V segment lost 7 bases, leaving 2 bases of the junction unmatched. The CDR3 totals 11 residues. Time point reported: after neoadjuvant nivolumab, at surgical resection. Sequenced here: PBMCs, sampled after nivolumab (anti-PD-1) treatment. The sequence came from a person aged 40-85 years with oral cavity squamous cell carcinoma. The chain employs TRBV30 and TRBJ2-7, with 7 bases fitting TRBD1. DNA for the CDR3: TGTGCCTTAGACAGGGCCTACGAGCAGTACTTC. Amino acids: CALDRAYEQYF.